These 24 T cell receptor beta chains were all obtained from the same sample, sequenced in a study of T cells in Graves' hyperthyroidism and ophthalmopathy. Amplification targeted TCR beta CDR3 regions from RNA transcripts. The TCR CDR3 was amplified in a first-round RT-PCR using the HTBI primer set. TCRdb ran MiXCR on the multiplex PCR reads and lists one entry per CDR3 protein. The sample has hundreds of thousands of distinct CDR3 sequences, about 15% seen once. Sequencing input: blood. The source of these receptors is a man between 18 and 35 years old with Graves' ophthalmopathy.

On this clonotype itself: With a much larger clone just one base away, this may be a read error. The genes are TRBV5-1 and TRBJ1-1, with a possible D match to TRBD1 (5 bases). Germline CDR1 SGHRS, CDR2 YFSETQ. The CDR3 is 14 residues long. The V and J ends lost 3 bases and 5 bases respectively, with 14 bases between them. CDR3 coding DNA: TGCGCCAGCAGCTCCCGGACCCAGGGAACTGAAGCTTTCTTT. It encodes CASSSRTQGTEAFF.

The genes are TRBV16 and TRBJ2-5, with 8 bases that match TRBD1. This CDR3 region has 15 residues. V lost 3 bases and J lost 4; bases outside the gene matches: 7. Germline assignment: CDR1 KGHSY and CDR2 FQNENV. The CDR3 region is CASSQADRAGETQYF. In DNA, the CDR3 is TGTGCCAGCAGCCAGGCGGACAGGGCGGGAGAGACCCAGTACTTC. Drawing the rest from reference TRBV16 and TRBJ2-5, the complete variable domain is GEEVAQTPKHLVRGEGQKAKLYCAPIKGHSYVFWYQQVLKNEFKFLISFQNENVFDETGMPKERFSAKCLPNSPCSLEIQATKLEDSAVYFCASSQADRAGETQYFGPGTRLLVL.

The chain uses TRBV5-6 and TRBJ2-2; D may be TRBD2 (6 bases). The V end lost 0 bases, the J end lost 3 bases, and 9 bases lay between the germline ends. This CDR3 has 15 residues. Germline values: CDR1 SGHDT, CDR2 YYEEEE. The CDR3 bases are TGTGCCAGCAGCTTGGATTTAGCGGACACCGGGGAGCTGTTTTTT. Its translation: CASSLDLADTGELFF.

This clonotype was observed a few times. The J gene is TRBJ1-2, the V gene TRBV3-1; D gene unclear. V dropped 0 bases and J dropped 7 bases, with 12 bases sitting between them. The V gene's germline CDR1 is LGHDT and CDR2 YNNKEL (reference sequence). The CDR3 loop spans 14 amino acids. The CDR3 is CASSQEGSSSGYTF. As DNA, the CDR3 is TGTGCCAGCAGCCAAGAAGGGTCGTCTTCTGGCTACACCTTC.

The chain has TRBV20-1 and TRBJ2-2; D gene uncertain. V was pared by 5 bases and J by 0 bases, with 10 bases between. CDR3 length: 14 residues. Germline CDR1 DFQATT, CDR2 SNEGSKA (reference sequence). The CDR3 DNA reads TGCAGTGCTGCTTCAGGAGCGAACACCGGGGAGCTGTTTTTT. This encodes CSAASGANTGELFF.

CDR3 sequence (DNA): TGTGCCAGCAGTGTGGTAGGGGTCCCTTATAGCAATCAGCCCCAGCATTTT. Translating gives CASSVVGVPYSNQPQHF. This chain links TRBV6-1 with TRBJ1-5; weak D call: TRBD1 (5 bases). The CDR3 sequence is 17 residues long. Germline CDR1 is MNHNS and CDR2 is SASEGT. V lost 4 bases and J 0 bases, leaving 16 bases between the germline ends.

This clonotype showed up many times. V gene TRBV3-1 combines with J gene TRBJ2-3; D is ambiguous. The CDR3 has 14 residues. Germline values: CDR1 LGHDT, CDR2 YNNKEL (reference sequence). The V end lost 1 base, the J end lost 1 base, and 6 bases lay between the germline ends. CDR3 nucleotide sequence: TGTGCCAGCAGCCAAGTACAAGGCACAGATACGCAGTATTTT. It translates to CASSQVQGTDTQYF.

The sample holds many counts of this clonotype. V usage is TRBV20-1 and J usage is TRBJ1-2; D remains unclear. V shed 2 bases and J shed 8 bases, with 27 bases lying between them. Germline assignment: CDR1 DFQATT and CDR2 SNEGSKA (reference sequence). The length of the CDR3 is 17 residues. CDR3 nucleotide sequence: TGCAGTGCTAGATACGACGACGCGGACCGACTATTGAGGGGCTACACCTTC. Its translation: CSARYDDADRLLRGYTF.

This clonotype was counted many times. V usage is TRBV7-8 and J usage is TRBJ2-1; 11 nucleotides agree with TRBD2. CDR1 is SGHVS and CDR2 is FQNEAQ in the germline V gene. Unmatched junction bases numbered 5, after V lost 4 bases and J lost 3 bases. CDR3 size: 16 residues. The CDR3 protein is CASSSQLAGVYNEQFF. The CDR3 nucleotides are TGTGCCAGCAGCTCGCAACTAGCGGGAGTCTACAATGAGCAGTTCTTC.

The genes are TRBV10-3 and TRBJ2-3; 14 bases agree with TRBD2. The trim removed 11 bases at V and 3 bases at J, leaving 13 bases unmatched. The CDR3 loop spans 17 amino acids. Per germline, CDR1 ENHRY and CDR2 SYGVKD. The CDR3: CAARAGTSGGLTDTQYF. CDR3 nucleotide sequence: TGTGCCGCCAGGGCCGGGACTAGCGGGGGACTTACAGATACGCAGTATTTT.

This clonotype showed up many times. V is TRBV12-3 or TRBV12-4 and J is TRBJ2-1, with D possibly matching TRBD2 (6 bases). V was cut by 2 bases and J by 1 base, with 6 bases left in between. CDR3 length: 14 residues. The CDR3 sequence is CASSLLASYNEQFF. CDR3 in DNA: TGTGCCAGCAGTTTACTAGCGTCCTACAATGAGCAGTTCTTC.

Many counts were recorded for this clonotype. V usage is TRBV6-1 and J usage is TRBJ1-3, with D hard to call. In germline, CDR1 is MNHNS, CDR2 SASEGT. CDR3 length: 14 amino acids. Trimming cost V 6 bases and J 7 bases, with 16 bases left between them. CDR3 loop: CASRLHVSRNTIYF. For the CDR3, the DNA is TGTGCCAGCAGACTACATGTTTCGCGGAACACCATATATTTT.

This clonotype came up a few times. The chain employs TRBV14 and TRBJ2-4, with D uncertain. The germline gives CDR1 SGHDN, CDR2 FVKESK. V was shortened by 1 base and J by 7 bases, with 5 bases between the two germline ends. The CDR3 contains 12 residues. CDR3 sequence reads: CASSQAENIQYF. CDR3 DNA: TGTGCCAGCAGCCAAGCCGAGAACATTCAGTACTTC.

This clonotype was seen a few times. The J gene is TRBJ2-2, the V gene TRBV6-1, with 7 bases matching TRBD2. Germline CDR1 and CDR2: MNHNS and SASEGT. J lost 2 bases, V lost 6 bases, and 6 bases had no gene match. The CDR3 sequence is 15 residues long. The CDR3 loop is CASSPLAGNTGELFF. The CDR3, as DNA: TGTGCCAGCAGCCCCTTAGCGGGTAACACCGGGGAGCTGTTTTTT.

The CDR3 reads CASSQGRQGPYSGNTIYF. Here the CDR3 DNA reads TGCGCCAGCAGCCAAGGGAGACAGGGACCCTACTCTGGAAACACCATATATTTT. The V and J genes are TRBV4-1 and TRBJ1-3; TRBD1 aligns across 7 bases. The germline V gene has CDR1 MGHRA and CDR2 YSYEKL. CDR3 length: 18 amino acids. V was pared by 1 base and J by 0 bases, with 9 bases of the junction left unmatched.

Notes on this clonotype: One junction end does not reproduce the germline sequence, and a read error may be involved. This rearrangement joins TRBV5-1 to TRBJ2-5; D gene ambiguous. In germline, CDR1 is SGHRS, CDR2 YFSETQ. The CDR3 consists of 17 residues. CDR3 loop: CASSHHFVVWNQETQYF. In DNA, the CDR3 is TGTGCCAGCAGCCATCATTTTGTTGTCTGGAACCAAGAGACCCAGTACTTC.

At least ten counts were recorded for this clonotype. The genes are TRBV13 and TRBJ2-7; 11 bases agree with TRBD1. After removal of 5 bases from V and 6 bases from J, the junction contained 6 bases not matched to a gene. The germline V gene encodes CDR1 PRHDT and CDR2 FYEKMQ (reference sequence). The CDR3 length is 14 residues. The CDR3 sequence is CASSPGQGAPEQYF. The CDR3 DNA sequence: TGTGCCAGCAGCCCCGGACAGGGGGCCCCCGAGCAGTACTTC.

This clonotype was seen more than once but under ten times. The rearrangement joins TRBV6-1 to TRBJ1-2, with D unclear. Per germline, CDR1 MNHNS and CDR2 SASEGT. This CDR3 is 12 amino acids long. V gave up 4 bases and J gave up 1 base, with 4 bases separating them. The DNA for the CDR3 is TGTGCCAGCAGTGGGCTTAACTATGGCTACACCTTC. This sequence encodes CASSGLNYGYTF.

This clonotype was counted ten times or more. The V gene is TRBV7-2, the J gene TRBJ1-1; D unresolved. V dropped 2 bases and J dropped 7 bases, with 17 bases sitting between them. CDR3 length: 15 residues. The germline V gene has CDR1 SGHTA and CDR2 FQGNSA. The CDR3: CASSLNPGLNVEAFF. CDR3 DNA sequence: TGTGCCAGCAGCTTAAATCCGGGGTTAAACGTTGAAGCTTTCTTT.

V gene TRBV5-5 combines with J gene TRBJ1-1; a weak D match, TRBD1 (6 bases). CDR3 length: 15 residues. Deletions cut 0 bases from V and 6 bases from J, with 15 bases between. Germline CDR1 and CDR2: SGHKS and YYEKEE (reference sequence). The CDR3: CASSLDWGGGAEAFF. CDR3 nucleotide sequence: TGTGCCAGCAGCTTGGATTGGGGAGGGGGTGCTGAAGCTTTCTTT.

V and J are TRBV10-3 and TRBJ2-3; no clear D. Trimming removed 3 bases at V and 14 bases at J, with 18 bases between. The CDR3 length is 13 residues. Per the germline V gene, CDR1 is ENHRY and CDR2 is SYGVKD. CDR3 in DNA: TGTGCCATCAGTGATCTAAAGGACGGCGTCGGGTATTTT. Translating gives CAISDLKDGVGYF.

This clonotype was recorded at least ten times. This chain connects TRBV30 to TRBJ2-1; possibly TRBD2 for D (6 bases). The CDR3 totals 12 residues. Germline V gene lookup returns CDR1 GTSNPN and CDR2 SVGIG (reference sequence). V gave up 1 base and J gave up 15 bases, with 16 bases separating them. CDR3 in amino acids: CAWSGSGTAMFF. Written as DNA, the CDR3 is TGTGCCTGGAGTGGGTCCGGGACTGCCATGTTCTTC.

The CDR3 DNA is TGTGCCAGTAGTATCACAGGGCATAACTATGGCTACACCTTC. This encodes CASSITGHNYGYTF. The chain links TRBV19 to TRBJ1-2, with a possible D match to TRBD1 (6 bases). The CDR3 has 14 residues. Germline V gene data show CDR1 as LNHDA and CDR2 as SQIVND (reference sequence). V lost 3 bases and J lost 1, with 9 bases in between. The complete variable domain, with remaining parts taken from reference TRBV19 and TRBJ1-2, reads DGGITQSPKYLFRKEGQNVTLSCEQNLNHDAMYWYRQDPGQGLRLIYYSQIVNDFQKGDIAEGYSVSREKKESFPLTVTSAQKNPTAFYLCASSITGHNYGYTFGSGTRLTVV.

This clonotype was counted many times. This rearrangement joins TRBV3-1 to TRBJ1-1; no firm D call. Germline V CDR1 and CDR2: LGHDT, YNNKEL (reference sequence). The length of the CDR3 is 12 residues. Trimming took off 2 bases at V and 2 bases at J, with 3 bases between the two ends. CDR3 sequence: CASSQSNTEAFF. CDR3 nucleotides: TGTGCCAGCAGCCAATCTAACACTGAAGCTTTCTTT.